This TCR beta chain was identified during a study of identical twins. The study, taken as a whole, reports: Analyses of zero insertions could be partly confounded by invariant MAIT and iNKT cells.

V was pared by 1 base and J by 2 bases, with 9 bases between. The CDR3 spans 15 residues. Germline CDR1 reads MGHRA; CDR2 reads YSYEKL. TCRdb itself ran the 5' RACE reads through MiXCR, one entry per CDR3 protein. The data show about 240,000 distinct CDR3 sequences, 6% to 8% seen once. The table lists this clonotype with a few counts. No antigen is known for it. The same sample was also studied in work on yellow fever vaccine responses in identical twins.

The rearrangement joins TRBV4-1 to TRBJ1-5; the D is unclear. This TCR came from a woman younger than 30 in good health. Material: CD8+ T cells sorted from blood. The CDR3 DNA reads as TGCGCCAGCAGCCAAGTACACATAGGCAATCAGCCCCAGCATTTT. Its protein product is CASSQVHIGNQPQHF.